This T cell receptor beta chain was observed in a study of beta chain features in type 1 diabetes. About the study: In all, about 100,000,000 sorted cells from all samples were analyzed.

The CDR3 has 15 residues. Germline loops: CDR1 MGHRA, CDR2 YSYEKL. V lost 4 bases to trimming and J lost 3 bases, with 15 bases between them. There was one heparinised blood draw per donor, averaging around 120 mL. This clone was counted at least ten times. Antigen specificity is unknown. Study findings and constraints: Within patients, naive, central memory and Treg TCRB repertoires seemed more similar than within healthy donors. All four CD4+ subsets of Type 1 diabetes patients contained TCRB CDR3s that were moderately but significantly shorter.

TCRB transcripts that were expressed got sequenced, as all of the isolated RNA had been reverse transcribed. Clones were sequenced by immunoSEQ multiplex PCR, and TCRdb holds only the in-frame ones, with some missing. The sample includes about 180,000 clones, roughly 8% of them seen just once. Sequencing was done on a sample of central memory CD4+ T cells from blood. This TCR was recovered from a woman in her forties with type 1 diabetes. The chain uses TRBV4-1 and TRBJ1-1, with a possible D match to TRBD1 (5 bases). CDR3 nucleotides: TGCGCCAGCAGCCCCTTAGGCGGGGGGTACACTGAAGCTTTCTTT. It encodes CASSPLGGGYTEAFF.